This TCR beta chain was captured in a study of blood T cell repertoires in COVID-19. The table came from immunoSEQ multiplex PCR; TCRdb's copy has only in-frame clones and leaves some out. This sample has about 300,000 clones; roughly 90% occur once, and the top ten carry over 2%. V shed 5 bases and J 4 bases; nucleotides not matched to a gene: 7. Germline CDR1 is SGHAT and CDR2 is FQNNGV. This CDR3 comprises 15 residues. The sequence came from a young woman with COVID-19, enrolled during active disease. The rearrangement links TRBV11-2 to TRBJ2-7, with 11 bases that match TRBD2. Sequencing was done on a sample of peripheral blood. CDR3 protein: CASSIISGRAYEQYF. The CDR3 DNA reads as TGTGCCAGCAGCATCATTAGCGGGAGGGCGTACGAGCAGTACTTC.